This T cell receptor (beta chain) is drawn from a study of blood T cell repertoires in COVID-19. Study details: Sites in the United States, Italy and Spain provided acute and convalescent COVID-19 samples. The cDNA or gDNA used as material had been derived from T cells, B-cell-depleted T cells, or PBMCs.

As handled by the study authors: Reference gene primer amplification gave estimated nucleated cell counts. The table came from immunoSEQ multiplex PCR; TCRdb's copy has only in-frame clones and leaves some out. That table is the source of V, J and clone size, and D and trimming were worked out from the DNA. The sample has 250,000 to 350,000 clones, roughly 89% seen once. Trimming shortened V by 0 bases and J by 0 bases, and 12 bases separated the two germline ends. Germline V gives CDR1 MNHEY, CDR2 SVGEGT. This CDR3 has 16 amino acids. The sample consisted of peripheral blood. The clonotype originates from a woman aged 25 to 39 with active or convalescent COVID-19. The genes are TRBV6-2 or TRBV6-3 and TRBJ2-7; no reliable D call. This chain's CDR3 is CASSYSRSSLSYEQYF. CDR3 DNA sequence: TGTGCCAGCAGTTACTCGAGGTCCTCCCTCTCCTACGAGCAGTACTTC.